These T cell receptor beta chains were read from a single sample in a study of HIV-infected children after antiretroviral therapy interruption. TCRdb redid the calling of the 3' RACE reads with MiXCR, one entry per CDR3 protein. The data contain 35,000 to 50,000 distinct CDR3 sequences, about 6.5% of them singletons. The input for sequencing was CD45RA+ CD4+ T cells from PBMCs, pooled from several time points, taken from a donor given antiretroviral therapy, either interrupted or continuous. The receptors were sampled from a pool of human donors with HIV. CDR3s include the opening cysteine and the closing phenylalanine or tryptophan. A D gene is named only where the DNA matches it firmly. Clone size is shown for a subset of rows, as once, few, many or a class of expanded clone.

V	D	size	J	CDR3	DNA
TRBV12-3/TRBV12-4	.	many	TRBJ2-2	CASSPSKGTGQLYF	TGTGCAAGCAGCCCTTCAAAGGGCACCGGGCAGCTCTACTTT
TRBV29-1	TRBD2	.	TRBJ2-3	CSVEDRLAGGDTQYF	TGCAGCGTTGAAGATAGACTAGCGGGAGGAGATACGCAGTATTTT
TRBV7-9	TRBD2	.	TRBJ2-7	CASSLFLGSGLAGGSFYEQYF	TGTGCCAGCAGCTTATTTCTGGGCTCCGGCCTAGCGGGAGGGTCTTTCTACGAGCAGTACTTC
TRBV10-1	.	many	TRBJ2-7	CASSESIVGTLAEQYF	TGCGCCAGCAGTGAGTCGATTGTTGGGACATTGGCCGAGCAGTACTTC
TRBV27	.	many	TRBJ2-2	CASGEPVGELFF	TGTGCCAGCGGCGAGCCTGTTGGGGAGCTGTTTTTT
TRBV19	.	many	TRBJ1-5	CASSIRDSNQPQHF	TGTGCCAGTAGTATTCGGGACAGCAATCAGCCCCAGCATTTT
TRBV29-1	.	many	TRBJ2-5	CSVEPSTGKETQYF	TGCAGCGTTGAACCCTCTACGGGAAAAGAGACCCAGTACTTC
TRBV9	.	.	TRBJ2-7	CASSDGDSPPHEQYF	TGTGCCAGCAGCGACGGCGATTCACCCCCTCACGAGCAGTACTTC
TRBV5-1	TRBD2	many	TRBJ2-1	CASNPLSGSSYNEQFF	TGCGCCAGCAACCCCCTCAGCGGGAGCTCCTACAATGAGCAGTTCTTC
TRBV27	.	many	TRBJ1-5	CASSSLVGANQPQHF	TGTGCCAGCAGTTCGTTGGTAGGGGCCAATCAGCCCCAGCATTTT
TRBV20-1	.	.	TRBJ2-7	CSAGTDSYEQYF	TGCAGTGCTGGGACGGACTCCTACGAGCAGTACTTC
TRBV11-2	.	few	TRBJ1-5	CASLWGRGSTQHF	TGTGCCAGCTTGTGGGGGCGAGGGTCGACCCAGCATTTT
TRBV20-1	TRBD1	many	TRBJ1-1	CSARQGFMNTEAFF	TGCAGTGCTCGACAGGGGTTCATGAACACTGAAGCTTTCTTT
TRBV28	.	few	TRBJ1-5	CASSLGQGKSNQPQHF	TGTGCCAGCAGCCTGGGCCAGGGTAAAAGCAATCAGCCCCAGCATTTT
TRBV4-1	TRBD1	many	TRBJ1-6	CASSPGTGFSPLHF	TGCGCCAGCAGTCCCGGGACAGGGTTTTCACCCCTCCACTTT
TRBV23-1	.	many	TRBJ1-6	CASSQSAELTNSPLHF	TGCGCCAGCAGTCAATCAGCGGAGTTGACCAATTCACCCCTCCACTTT
TRBV7-2	.	many	TRBJ1-5	CASSFSGAGRFGRGNQPQHF	TGTGCCAGCAGCTTTTCGGGCGCAGGGAGGTTTGGGAGGGGCAATCAGCCCCAGCATTTT
TRBV11-2	.	many	TRBJ1-5	CASSLGSRQPQHF	TGTGCCAGCAGCTTAGGCTCCCGGCAGCCCCAGCATTTT
TRBV3-1	TRBD2	many	TRBJ2-7	CASSQDPSGLYEQYF	TGTGCCAGCAGCCAAGATCCTAGCGGCCTCTACGAGCAGTACTTC
TRBV7-6	TRBD1	many	TRBJ2-3	CASSQRTGSTDTQYF	TGTGCCAGCAGTCAACGGACAGGGAGCACAGATACGCAGTATTTT
TRBV20-1	.	many	TRBJ2-1	CSARRGVYNEQFF	TGCAGTGCTAGAAGGGGGGTTTACAATGAGCAGTTCTTC
TRBV28	TRBD1	few	TRBJ1-5	CASSSTMTGSQPQHF	TGTGCCAGCAGTTCTACCATGACAGGGTCTCAGCCCCAGCATTTT
TRBV4-1	.	many	TRBJ2-4	CVSSQDLGGRQNTLYF	TGTGTCAGCAGCCAAGATCTGGGGGGTCGTCAAAACACCTTGTACTTT
TRBV7-9	.	.	TRBJ2-7	CASSPPLTVYEQYF	TGTGCCAGCAGCCCCCCCCTCACCGTCTACGAGCAGTACTTC
TRBV28	TRBD2	many	TRBJ2-7	CASSLVYGSGDYEQYF	TGTGCCAGCAGTTTGGTCTACGGGAGCGGGGACTACGAGCAGTACTTC
TRBV20-1	.	.	TRBJ2-3	CSAFGADTQYF	TGCAGTGCTTTTGGAGCCGATACGCAGTATTTT
TRBV5-5	.	many	TRBJ1-1	CASSRGQSTITEAFF	TGTGCCAGCAGCCGAGGACAGTCCACGATCACTGAAGCTTTCTTT
TRBV6-6	TRBD1	many	TRBJ1-1	CASIRTGEGTEAFF	TGTGCCAGCATTCGGACAGGGGAAGGCACTGAAGCTTTCTTT
TRBV4-2	.	many	TRBJ2-3	CASSQDLYTQYF	TGTGCCAGCAGCCAAGATTTATATACGCAGTATTTT
TRBV10-3	TRBD1	many	TRBJ1-2	CAISAEGAPGYTF	TGTGCCATCAGTGCCGAGGGGGCACCTGGCTACACCTTC
TRBV6-6	.	many	TRBJ2-4	CDSSDESQNTLYF	TGTGACAGCAGTGATGAGAGTCAAAACACCTTGTACTTT